This TCR beta chain was identified during a study of spatial heterogeneity in lung cancer. All TCR cDNA molecules were individually tagged with a unique molecular identifier. TCRdb itself ran the 5' RACE reads through MiXCR, one entry per CDR3 protein. The data show some 78,000 distinct CDR3 sequences, 8% seen once. As for time point: sample taken at primary tumor resection. The donors, about 74 patients with untreated early-stage non-small cell lung cancer, provided the samples. The sequenced material consisted of unsorted whole RNA from tumor, nontumor lung or frozen PBMC. This clonotype was counted between two and nine times. The specimen was PBMCs, collected at surgery. The TCR was taken from a male donor with early-stage non-small cell lung cancer.

The CDR3 DNA reads TGTGCCAGCAGCGCCGGGACAGGGGCGGACGAGCAGTACTTC. Protein product: CASSAGTGADEQYF. This chain uses TRBV9 with TRBJ2-7; TRBD1 agrees at 10 bases. The J segment lost 5 bases and the V segment lost 3 bases, leaving 5 bases of the junction unmatched. From germline, CDR1 is SGDLS and CDR2 YYNGEE. CDR3 size: 14 residues.